These 31 T cell receptor beta chains were all obtained from the same sample, sequenced in a study of T-cell memory formation after mild COVID-19 (dated by TCRdb to the early 2020s). Receptor amplification or capture employed 5' RACE. TCRdb lists the instrument as Illumina NovaSeq 6000. The public reads were reprocessed in TCRdb via fastp at Q25 and MiXCR, keeping in-frame beta chains. Records with the same CDR3 protein are collapsed into one entry carrying the most frequent genes and DNA. The sample contains about 44,000 distinct CDR3 sequences, more than 7% of them found a single time. Roughly 1.4% of the sample is taken by the ten largest. Input material: PBMCs or a T cell subset sorted from them (not recorded which). Receptors were obtained from a man between 18 and 29 years old who had mild COVID-19 (a few samples of this study predate the infection). The sample titles of this study are shuffled in the database, so cell type and time point are left out; the donor was told from shared clones.

The chain combines TRBV20-1 with TRBJ2-7; 7 nucleotides agree with TRBD1. The J segment lost 1 base and the V segment lost 6 bases, leaving 6 bases of the junction unmatched. CDR1 and CDR2 (germline): DFQATT, SNEGSKA (reference sequence). There are 13 residues in the CDR3. The CDR3 DNA follows: TGCAGTGCGCAAAGGGGGCAGTCCTACGAGCAGTACTTC. Residues: CSAQRGQSYEQYF.

The sample holds a few counts of this clonotype. The V and J genes are TRBV7-2 and TRBJ2-1, with 8 positions matching TRBD2. The germline V gene encodes CDR1 SGHTA and CDR2 FQGNSA. V lost 0 bases to trimming and J lost 8 bases; unmatched junction nucleotides: 6. This CDR3 is built from 15 residues. Here the CDR3 reads CASSLAGRGAYEQFF. The CDR3, as DNA: TGTGCCAGCAGCTTAGCGGGGCGGGGGGCCTATGAGCAGTTCTTC.

This clonotype came up a few times. The chain couples TRBV5-1 to TRBJ1-1; D not certain. Trimming took 0 bases from V and 5 from J, leaving 11 bases between them. This CDR3 contains 14 residues. Germline lookup yields CDR1 SGHRS and CDR2 YFSETQ. The CDR3 is CASSLESGWTEAFF. For the CDR3, the DNA is TGCGCCAGCAGCTTGGAGTCGGGGTGGACTGAAGCTTTCTTT.

This clonotype was recorded a few times. The chain links TRBV5-1 to TRBJ2-5; D remains ambiguous. Germline CDR1 and CDR2: SGHRS and YFSETQ. This CDR3 contains 16 residues. The V end was cut by 0 bases, the J end by 2 bases, with 14 bases between. CDR3 DNA: TGCGCCAGCAGCTTGGGCTCTCTTGTCGGACAAGAGACCCAGTACTTC. Translation gives CASSLGSLVGQETQYF.

The table lists this clonotype with a few counts. V usage is TRBV3-1 and J usage is TRBJ2-7; 12 positions agree with TRBD2. Per the germline V gene, CDR1 is LGHDT and CDR2 is YNNKEL (reference sequence). Trimming took 4 bases from V and 2 from J; bases not matched to a gene: 3. The CDR3 is 15 amino acids. In DNA form, the CDR3 reads TGTGCCAGCAGCCCGGGACTAGCGGGTACCTACGAGCAGTACTTC. This sequence encodes CASSPGLAGTYEQYF.

The sample holds a few counts of this clonotype. The rearrangement joins TRBV2 to TRBJ2-7, with D perhaps TRBD2 (6 bases). The V end was cut by 6 bases, the J end by 5 bases, with 14 bases between. This CDR3 has 13 residues. From germline, CDR1 is SNHLY and CDR2 FYNNEI. The CDR3 sequence is CASRFGGVHEQYF. CDR3 sequence (DNA): TGTGCCAGCAGGTTCGGGGGAGTCCACGAGCAGTACTTC. Full variable domain (outside the CDR3, taken from reference TRBV2 and TRBJ2-7): EPEVTQTPSHQVTQMGQEVILRCVPISNHLYFYWYRQILGQKVEFLVSFYNNEISEKSEIFDDQFSVERPDGSNFTLKIRSTKLEDSAMYFCASRFGGVHEQYFGPGTRLTVT.

The table lists this clonotype with a few counts. V usage is TRBV6-1 and J usage is TRBJ2-7, with D perhaps given as TRBD1 or TRBD2 (5 bases each). Trimming removed 2 bases from V and 9 bases from J, with 14 bases in between. The CDR3 sequence is 13 residues long. Germline V gene sequence: CDR1 MNHNS, CDR2 SASEGT. CDR3 nucleotide sequence: TGTGCCAGCAGTGAAATGAGGGACCGTGGGCAGTACTTC. It encodes CASSEMRDRGQYF.

The V gene is TRBV5-1, the J gene TRBJ1-1; 7 bases match TRBD1. V lost 4 bases to trimming and J lost 7 bases; unmatched junction nucleotides: 10. This CDR3 is built from 14 residues. Germline V gene sequence: CDR1 SGHRS, CDR2 YFSETQ. The CDR3 DNA follows: TGCGCCAGCAGCACCCAACAGGGGAGCGGTGAAGCTTTCTTT. It codes for CASSTQQGSGEAFF.

This chain connects TRBV6-5 to TRBJ1-1, with D tentatively TRBD1 (6 bases). Germline values: CDR1 MNHEY, CDR2 SVGAGI. The CDR3 loop spans 15 amino acids. The V gene lost 5 bases and the J gene lost 6 bases, with 19 bases spanning the gap. The CDR3 DNA sequence: TGTGCCAGCAGTACTAGCGGGGGCAGCGGGGCTGAAGCTTTCTTT. This sequence encodes CASSTSGGSGAEAFF.

This clonotype showed up just a few times. This sequence joins TRBV10-3 and TRBJ2-5, with 7 bases aligning to TRBD1. V was clipped by 6 bases and J by 5 bases; unmatched bases: 0. Germline-derived CDR1 and CDR2 are ENHRY and SYGVKD. CDR3 length: 11 residues. The CDR3 region has the DNA TGTGCCATCAGGACAGGGGAGACCCAGTACTTC. Its protein product is CAIRTGETQYF.

This clonotype was detected a few times. This rearrangement joins TRBV5-1 to TRBJ2-5; 13 bases agree with TRBD2. The V and J ends lost 4 bases and 3 bases, in that order; junction bases with no gene match: 3. CDR3 length equals 15 residues. Germline V lookup: CDR1 SGHRS, CDR2 YFSETQ. The CDR3 nucleotides read TGCGCCAGCAGCCTAGGGACTAGCGGGGAAGAGACCCAGTACTTC. Translated, it gives CASSLGTSGEETQYF.

This clonotype was seen only a few times. The rearrangement joins TRBV7-9 to TRBJ2-1; 8 bases map to TRBD2. The CDR3 covers 15 residues. J gave up 5 bases and V 2 bases, and 5 bases lay outside the gene matches. Germline CDR1 and CDR2: SEHNR and FQNEAQ (reference sequence). The DNA of the CDR3 is TGTGCCAGCAGCTTAAGACTAGCGCCTAACAATGAGCAGTTCTTC. Residues: CASSLRLAPNNEQFF.

The chain links TRBV6-1 to TRBJ2-1; the D gene is possibly TRBD2 (7 bases). CDR1 MNHNS and CDR2 SASEGT come from the germline V gene. With 8 bases removed from V and 2 bases from J, the gap between germline ends came to 13 bases. CDR3 length: 14 residues. The chain's CDR3 is CASGGGRTYNEQFF. The CDR3 DNA reads as TGTGCCAGCGGCGGGGGCCGCACCTACAATGAGCAGTTCTTC.

This clonotype was seen a handful of times. The rearrangement joins TRBV7-2 to TRBJ1-3; unclear D gene. Germline V gene lookup returns CDR1 SGHTA and CDR2 FQGNSA. Trimming took 6 bases from V and 2 from J, leaving 14 bases between them. The CDR3 contains 15 residues. Written as DNA, the CDR3 is TGTGCCAGCAGTCTAGAGCAGGATCCTGGAAACACCATATATTTT. Translated: CASSLEQDPGNTIYF.

The chain employs TRBV3-1 and TRBJ2-5; perhaps TRBD1 as D (5 bases). This CDR3 is built from 16 residues. Between the trimmed V and J ends, which lost 1 base and 2 bases, there was a span of 14 bases. CDR1 is LGHDT and CDR2 is YNNKEL in the germline V gene (reference sequence). The CDR3 reads CASSQGFQGGQETQYF. For the CDR3, the DNA is TGTGCCAGCAGCCAAGGTTTCCAGGGTGGTCAAGAGACCCAGTACTTC.

This clonotype was observed many times. V is TRBV7-9 and J is TRBJ2-7; D is uncertain. Per germline, CDR1 SEHNR and CDR2 FQNEAQ (reference sequence). The CDR3 loop spans 14 amino acids. Trimming shortened V by 5 bases and J by 0 bases, and 11 bases separated the two germline ends. The CDR3 DNA sequence: TGTGCCAGCAGCCAGGACCGGTCCTCCTACGAGCAGTACTTC. Residues: CASSQDRSSYEQYF.

This clonotype was picked up a small number of times. The chain is built from TRBV5-5 and TRBJ2-5; 7 nucleotides line up with TRBD2. The length of the CDR3 is 15 residues. Germline trimming cut 0 bases from V and 4 bases from J; bases unmatched to any gene: 6. Germline V gene data show CDR1 as SGHKS and CDR2 as YYEKEE (reference sequence). The CDR3 loop is CASSLGLADGETQYF. The CDR3 DNA sequence: TGTGCCAGCAGCTTGGGGCTAGCGGATGGAGAGACCCAGTACTTC.

This clonotype was recorded at least ten times. V and J are TRBV7-2 and TRBJ2-1; 13 bases line up with TRBD2. Germline V gives CDR1 SGHTA, CDR2 FQGNSA. The CDR3 length is 16 residues. V lost 5 bases to trimming and J lost 10 bases; unmatched junction nucleotides: 11. CDR3 nucleotide sequence: TGTGCCAGCAGCGCCGACCGACTAGCGGGGGGAAGGGAGCAGTTCTTC. It specifies CASSADRLAGGREQFF.

The V call is TRBV10-2, the J call TRBJ1-2, with 10 bases fitting TRBD1. Germline-derived CDR1 and CDR2 are WSHSY and SAAADI. V was pared by 4 bases and J by 6 bases, with 8 bases of the junction left unmatched. This CDR3 spans 15 amino acids. The CDR3 loop reads CASSVGQGSLNGYTF. The CDR3 DNA reads as TGCGCCAGCAGTGTGGGACAGGGGTCTCTCAATGGCTACACCTTC.

The J gene is TRBJ2-2, the V gene TRBV7-9, with D perhaps matching TRBD2 (5 bases). From germline, CDR1 is SEHNR and CDR2 FQNEAQ (reference sequence). The CDR3 contains 15 residues. The germline V and J ends were trimmed by 5 bases and 3 bases, with 13 bases remaining between them. CDR3 region: CASSARGLDTGELFF. The CDR3 DNA sequence: TGTGCCAGCAGCGCCCGGGGTTTGGACACCGGGGAGCTGTTTTTT. Full variable domain (missing parts from reference TRBV7-9 and TRBJ2-2): DTGVSQNPRHKITKRGQNVTFRCDPISEHNRLYWYRQTLGQGPEFLTYFQNEAQLEKSRLLSDRFSAERPKGSFSTLEIQRTEQGDSAMYLCASSARGLDTGELFFGEGSRLTVL.

This chain joins TRBV7-2 and TRBJ2-3, with D perhaps matching TRBD1 or TRBD2 (5 bases each). Germline assignment: CDR1 SGHTA and CDR2 FQGNSA. V shed 2 bases and J shed 4 bases, with 16 bases lying between them. CDR3 length: 16 amino acids. CDR3 loop: CASSLQGTAVADTQYF. Written as DNA, the CDR3 is TGTGCCAGCAGCTTACAGGGTACAGCGGTTGCAGATACGCAGTATTTT.

The gene calls are TRBV7-2 and TRBJ2-3; 7 bases line up with TRBD1. The V gene's germline CDR1 is SGHTA and CDR2 FQGNSA. The CDR3 is 15 amino acids. Losses at the gene ends were 1 base for V and 1 base for J; bases not matched to a gene: 2. This CDR3 reads CASSLDGTGTDTQYF. The CDR3 coding sequence is TGTGCCAGCAGCTTAGACGGGACAGGCACAGATACGCAGTATTTT.

This rearrangement joins TRBV30 to TRBJ2-5, with no clear D. CDR1 and CDR2 from the germline V gene are GTSNPN and SVGIG (reference sequence). CDR3 size: 12 residues. Trimming pared 2 bases from V and 3 bases from J, leaving 7 bases between. The CDR3 reads CAWSSGEETQYF. The CDR3 nucleotides are TGTGCCTGGAGTTCAGGCGAAGAGACCCAGTACTTC.

The chain uses TRBV6-6 and TRBJ1-1; D gene uncertain. V lost 5 bases and J 11 bases, leaving 18 bases between the germline ends. The CDR3 runs to 13 residues. Germline assignment: CDR1 MNHNY and CDR2 SVGAGI (reference sequence). Here the CDR3 reads CASSESGNWWAFF. In DNA form, the CDR3 reads TGTGCCAGCAGTGAATCCGGGAACTGGTGGGCTTTCTTT.

This clonotype was observed a handful of times. This chain joins TRBV6-5 and TRBJ2-5; D remains unclear. The germline CDR1 and CDR2 sequences are MNHEY and SVGAGI. V lost 0 bases and J 2 bases, leaving 7 bases between the germline ends. The CDR3 length is 14 residues. The CDR3 DNA sequence: TGTGCCAGCAGTTACTCGAACGTTCAAGAGACCCAGTACTTC. It codes for CASSYSNVQETQYF.

V and J are TRBV20-1 and TRBJ2-7; 7 bases are a match to TRBD2. CDR1 and CDR2 (germline): DFQATT, SNEGSKA (reference sequence). The trim removed 4 bases at V and 1 base at J, leaving 10 bases unmatched. This CDR3 has 15 residues. The CDR3 spells CSAIRIAGASYEQYF. CDR3 sequence (DNA): TGCAGTGCTATCAGAATAGCGGGCGCATCCTACGAGCAGTACTTC.

The chain employs TRBV7-2 and TRBJ2-3, with TRBD2 identical over 7 bases. V shed 6 bases and J 0 bases; nucleotides not matched to a gene: 9. CDR3 length equals 16 residues. Germline CDR1 and CDR2: SGHTA and FQGNSA. CDR3 in amino acids: CASRLGGGPSTDTQYF. The CDR3 coding sequence is TGTGCCAGCAGGTTGGGGGGAGGGCCTAGCACAGATACGCAGTATTTT. Full variable domain (outside the CDR3, taken from reference TRBV7-2 and TRBJ2-3): GAGVSQSPSNKVTEKGKDVELRCDPISGHTALYWYRQSLGQGLEFLIYFQGNSAPDKSGLPSDRFSAERTGGSVSTLTIQRTQQEDSAVYLCASRLGGGPSTDTQYFGPGTRLTVL.

This clonotype was seen a few times. The chain uses TRBV7-9 and TRBJ1-6; 8 bases are a match to TRBD1. Germline loops: CDR1 SEHNR, CDR2 FQNEAQ (reference sequence). This CDR3 region has 19 residues. V shed 5 bases and J 2 bases; nucleotides not matched to a gene: 14. The CDR3 sequence is CASSVHRQGQGTYNSPLHF. The CDR3, as DNA: TGTGCCAGCAGCGTACACAGACAGGGGCAAGGAACCTATAATTCACCCCTCCACTTT. The full variable domain, rest sourced from reference TRBV7-9 and TRBJ1-6, is DTGVSQNPRHKITKRGQNVTFRCDPISEHNRLYWYRQTLGQGPEFLTYFQNEAQLEKSRLLSDRFSAERPKGSFSTLEIQRTEQGDSAMYLCASSVHRQGQGTYNSPLHFGNGTRLTVT.

This clonotype was detected many times. The rearrangement uses TRBV5-1 and TRBJ2-3, with 8 nucleotides matching TRBD2. This CDR3 has 18 amino acids. Trimming at V came to 0 bases and at J to 0 bases, leaving 9 bases not matched to a gene. Germline V gives CDR1 SGHRS, CDR2 YFSETQ. This CDR3 reads CASSLGLAGGISTDTQYF. DNA for the CDR3: TGCGCCAGCAGCTTGGGTCTAGCGGGCGGTATTAGCACAGATACGCAGTATTTT.

The sample holds a few counts of this clonotype. The V and J genes are TRBV18 and TRBJ1-6; 7 positions agree with TRBD1. The CDR3 consists of 16 residues. Germline CDR1 and CDR2: KGHSH and LQKENI. V shed 4 bases, J shed 7 bases, and the junction held 10 bases outside the gene matches. This CDR3 is CASSRRGGQLNSPLHF. The CDR3 DNA sequence: TGTGCCAGCTCACGGCGAGGGGGACAGTTAAATTCACCCCTCCACTTT.

This clonotype was seen more than once but under ten times. V usage is TRBV18 and J usage is TRBJ2-7, with no clear D. The germline V gene encodes CDR1 KGHSH and CDR2 LQKENI. V was cut by 5 bases and J by 6 bases, with 20 bases left in between. The CDR3 has 15 residues. The CDR3 DNA is TGTGCCAGCTCAATCACCGGACCGCCAAGGTCCGAGCAGTACGTC. Its protein product is CASSITGPPRSEQYV.